Shown below are 14 T cell receptor beta chains from a single sample sequenced in a study of neoadjuvant anti-PD-1 for oral cavity cancer. Only in-frame clones appear in the TCRdb table, and some are missing; sequencing was by immunoSEQ multiplex PCR. The repertoire holds over 10,000 clones, 67% seen once, with approximately 3% in the top ten. Time point denoted: after neoadjuvant nivolumab, at surgical resection. This specimen was PBMCs, taken after nivolumab (anti-PD-1) treatment. The receptors were sampled from a person between 40 and 85 years old with oral cavity squamous cell carcinoma.

The chain has TRBV30 and TRBJ2-5; perhaps TRBD1 as D (6 bases). The CDR3 runs 16 residues. The V gene lost 3 bases and the J gene lost 5 bases, with 22 bases spanning the gap. Germline CDR1 is GTSNPN and CDR2 is SVGIG (reference sequence). CDR3 coding DNA: TGTGCCTGGAGCGCCCCAGGGGTCGCTTTAGGGGAGACCCAGTACTTC. Translation: CAWSAPGVALGETQYF.

This sequence joins TRBV6-6 and TRBJ2-5, with 7 bases lining up with TRBD2. The CDR3 extends over 16 amino acids. The V and J ends lost 2 bases and 1 base, in that order; junction bases with no gene match: 7. Germline V lookup: CDR1 MNHNY, CDR2 SVGAGI (reference sequence). The CDR3 loop reads CASSYGSGGSQETQYF. The CDR3 nucleotides are TGTGCCAGCAGTTACGGCTCGGGAGGAAGCCAAGAGACCCAGTACTTC.

This clone was counted a single time. This chain joins TRBV29-1 and TRBJ1-4; possible D gene TRBD1, 5 bases. Trimming took off 3 bases at V and 0 bases at J, with 11 bases between the two ends. Germline V gene lookup returns CDR1 SQVTM and CDR2 ANQGSEA. The CDR3 has 15 amino acids. The CDR3 DNA sequence: TGCAGCGTTGAGCAGGGTTTTTCAACTAATGAAAAACTGTTTTTT. Protein: CSVEQGFSTNEKLFF.

The J gene is TRBJ1-2, the V gene TRBV30; D remains unclear. The CDR3 loop spans 14 amino acids. Deletions cut 5 bases from V and 4 bases from J, with 17 bases between. Germline values: CDR1 GTSNPN, CDR2 SVGIG (reference sequence). The CDR3: CAWSGDGGGYGYTF. The CDR3, as DNA: TGTGCCTGGTCCGGAGACGGAGGCGGCTATGGCTACACCTTC.

J is TRBJ2-3 and V is TRBV9; D is unresolved. The V gene's germline CDR1 is SGDLS and CDR2 YYNGEE. The CDR3 is 13 residues long. Trimming took off 3 bases at V and 4 bases at J, with 9 bases between the two ends. CDR3 bases: TGTGCCAGCAGCGCCCGACTGGCAGATACGCAGTATTTT. Protein sequence: CASSARLADTQYF.

This clone was seen a few times. V usage is TRBV4-1 and J usage is TRBJ2-1; 10 bases map to TRBD1. CDR3 length: 14 residues. The germline gives CDR1 MGHRA, CDR2 YSYEKL. The V segment lost 7 bases and the J segment 5 bases; nucleotides outside the gene matches: 5. CDR3 bases: TGCGCCAGCACCAAGGACAGGGGGGACAATGAGCAGTTCTTC. This sequence encodes CASTKDRGDNEQFF.

The gene calls are TRBV11-2 and TRBJ2-1; tentative D call: TRBD2 (6 bases). V lost 5 bases and J lost 9, with 8 bases in between. Germline lookup yields CDR1 SGHAT and CDR2 FQNNGV. This CDR3 has 11 amino acids. The CDR3 sequence: CASSGGLEQFF. The DNA for the CDR3 is TGTGCCAGCAGCGGGGGACTTGAGCAGTTCTTC. Full variable domain (rest looked up from reference TRBV11-2 and TRBJ2-1): EAGVAQSPRYKIIEKRQSVAFWCNPISGHATLYWYQQILGQGPKLLIQFQNNGVVDDSQLPKDRFSAERLKGVDSTLKIQPAKLEDSAVYLCASSGGLEQFFGPGTRLTVL.

The rearrangement joins TRBV9 to TRBJ1-5, with D possibly matching TRBD1 (6 bases). The ends were cut back, 0 bases at V and 7 bases at J, with 14 bases in the middle. Germline-derived CDR1 and CDR2 are SGDLS and YYNGEE. The CDR3 loop spans 15 amino acids. CDR3 sequence: CASSVGWGGGQPQHF. The CDR3 DNA is TGTGCCAGCAGCGTAGGGTGGGGGGGCGGCCAGCCCCAGCATTTT.

This clone appeared a single time. The chain links TRBV6-5 to TRBJ1-5; possibly TRBD1 for D (5 bases). Germline V CDR1 and CDR2: MNHEY, SVGAGI. Trimming removed 5 bases from V and 6 bases from J, with 11 bases in between. The CDR3 runs 13 residues. CDR3 DNA: TGTGCCAGCAGTACGACAGAGTCTCAGCCCCAGCATTTT. Translation: CASSTTESQPQHF.

In this sample, this clone turned up a few times. V gene TRBV19 combines with J gene TRBJ2-7; 7 bases are shared with TRBD2. Trimming at V came to 0 bases and at J to 2 bases, leaving 7 bases not matched to a gene. In germline, CDR1 is LNHDA, CDR2 SQIVND (reference sequence). The CDR3 covers 16 residues. The CDR3 DNA reads as TGTGCCAGTAGTATAGATCGGAGCGGGAAGACCTACGAGCAGTACTTC. Its protein is CASSIDRSGKTYEQYF. Drawing the rest from reference TRBV19 and TRBJ2-7, the complete variable domain is DGGITQSPKYLFRKEGQNVTLSCEQNLNHDAMYWYRQDPGQGLRLIYYSQIVNDFQKGDIAEGYSVSREKKESFPLTVTSAQKNPTAFYLCASSIDRSGKTYEQYFGPGTRLTVT.

The chain employs TRBV29-1 and TRBJ2-2, with D possibly being TRBD2 (6 bases). V gave up 4 bases and J gave up 6 bases, with 9 bases separating them. The CDR3 covers 12 residues. Germline V CDR1 and CDR2: SQVTM, ANQGSEA. DNA of the CDR3: TGCAGCGTTGGCGGGGACGCCGGGGAGCTGTTTTTT. Translating gives CSVGGDAGELFF.

The V and J genes are TRBV20-1 and TRBJ2-7; D gene ambiguous. This CDR3 contains 11 residues. CDR1 DFQATT and CDR2 SNEGSKA come from the germline V gene (reference sequence). The V and J ends lost 3 bases and 9 bases respectively, with 12 bases between them. CDR3 DNA sequence: TGCAGTGCTAGCGAGATGTTCGCGCAGTACTTC. It translates to CSASEMFAQYF.

The chain recombines TRBV5-4 with TRBJ2-7, with TRBD2 identical over 9 bases. With 1 base clipped from V and 2 bases from J, the junction kept 4 bases outside the gene matches. Germline loops: CDR1 SGHNT, CDR2 YYREEE (reference sequence). CDR3 size: 15 residues. The DNA of the CDR3 is TGTGCCAGCAGCTTGTCTAGCGGGAACGCCTACGAGCAGTACTTC. It encodes CASSLSSGNAYEQYF.

The V gene is TRBV29-1, the J gene TRBJ1-1; 8 bases are shared with TRBD1. The germline V gene encodes CDR1 SQVTM and CDR2 ANQGSEA. The CDR3 spans 12 residues. V was clipped by 6 bases and J by 7 bases; unmatched bases: 7. This CDR3 reads CSVRQGWDEAFF. In DNA form, the CDR3 reads TGCAGCGTCCGACAGGGGTGGGATGAAGCTTTCTTT.